Following are 13 T cell receptor beta chains from one sample sequenced in a study of spatial heterogeneity in lung cancer. MiXCR, applied by TCRdb to the 5' RACE reads, yields one record per CDR3 protein. The sample has tens of thousands of distinct CDR3 sequences; roughly 9.5% are singletons. Time point described: sample taken at primary tumor resection. Unsorted whole RNA of tumor, nontumor lung or frozen PBMC was sequenced. Sequencing was performed on PBMCs, taken at surgery. Receptor source: a male donor with early-stage non-small cell lung cancer.

This clonotype was recorded at least ten times. The V gene is TRBV5-1, the J gene TRBJ2-1; TRBD2 aligns across 8 bases. The germline gives CDR1 SGHRS, CDR2 YFSETQ. Trimming cost V 0 bases and J 4 bases; bases outside gene matches: 3. The CDR3 contains 15 residues. CDR3 in amino acids: CASSLVAGQYNEQFF. CDR3 DNA sequence: TGCGCCAGCAGCTTGGTAGCGGGGCAGTACAATGAGCAGTTCTTC. The whole variable domain, filled in from reference TRBV5-1 and TRBJ2-1, reads KAGVTQTPRYLIKTRGQQVTLSCSPISGHRSVSWYQQTPGQGLQFLFEYFSETQRNKGNFPGRFSGRQFSNSRSEMNVSTLELGDSALYLCASSLVAGQYNEQFFGPGTRLTVL.

The chain joins TRBV5-1 to TRBJ1-2; TRBD1 might be the D (6 bases). Germline lookup yields CDR1 SGHRS and CDR2 YFSETQ. The V end was cut by 4 bases, the J end by 5 bases, with 12 bases between. The CDR3 is made up of 13 amino acids. For the CDR3, the DNA is TGCGCCAGCAGCGATCCACAGGGATATGGCTACACCTTC. It translates to CASSDPQGYGYTF.

In its sample, this clonotype was seen many times. The chain employs TRBV6-2 or TRBV6-3 and TRBJ2-7; TRBD2 matches at 9 bases. The CDR3 loop spans 13 amino acids. CDR1 and CDR2 (germline): MNHEY, SVGEGT. V gave up 9 bases and J gave up 3 bases; unmatched junction bases: 6. For the CDR3, the DNA is TGTGCCAGTCAGCGGGGGGCGTTCTACGAGCAGTACTTC. It is translated as CASQRGAFYEQYF.

This clonotype was found many times. The genes are TRBV20-1 and TRBJ2-1; D perhaps matches TRBD1 (5 bases). The V and J ends lost 1 base and 10 bases respectively, with 11 bases between them. The CDR3 is made up of 12 amino acids. CDR1 and CDR2 from the germline V gene are DFQATT and SNEGSKA (reference sequence). Here the CDR3 reads CSARGSRTEQFF. The CDR3 DNA reads as TGCAGTGCTAGAGGTTCCAGGACAGAGCAGTTCTTC.

V usage is TRBV15 and J usage is TRBJ1-2; D gene uncertain. Trimming cost V 0 bases and J 4 bases, with 6 bases left between them. CDR3 length equals 13 residues. Germline V gives CDR1 LNHNV, CDR2 YYDKDF (reference sequence). The CDR3 loop is CATSRDSVYGYTF. Written as DNA, the CDR3 is TGTGCCACCAGCAGAGATTCAGTCTATGGCTACACCTTC.

V is TRBV7-2 and J is TRBJ2-7, with TRBD2 as a possible D gene (7 bases). This CDR3 contains 15 residues. Trimming shortened V by 2 bases and J by 6 bases, and 17 bases separated the two germline ends. Per the germline V gene, CDR1 is SGHTA and CDR2 is FQGNSA. CDR3 sequence reads: CASSLLWGGSSEQYF. CDR3 sequence (DNA): TGTGCCAGCAGCTTATTATGGGGGGGCTCTTCCGAGCAGTACTTC. The variable domain in full, completed from reference TRBV7-2 and TRBJ2-7, reads GAGVSQSPSNKVTEKGKDVELRCDPISGHTALYWYRQSLGQGLEFLIYFQGNSAPDKSGLPSDRFSAERTGGSVSTLTIQRTQQEDSAVYLCASSLLWGGSSEQYFGPGTRLTVT.

At least ten counts were recorded for this clonotype. The rearrangement joins TRBV5-1 to TRBJ2-7; TRBD1 matches 8 bases. The junction had 8 bases not matched to a gene; V was cut back by 3 bases and J by 6 bases. This CDR3 is 14 amino acids long. The V gene's germline CDR1 is SGHRS and CDR2 YFSETQ. The CDR3 sequence is CASSYGQGAGEQYF. The CDR3, as DNA: TGCGCCAGCAGCTACGGACAGGGCGCTGGCGAGCAGTACTTC.

The chain employs TRBV20-1 and TRBJ1-1; D may be TRBD1 (5 bases). Trimming pared 3 bases from V and 6 bases from J, leaving 11 bases between. CDR3 length: 12 residues. Germline loops: CDR1 DFQATT, CDR2 SNEGSKA (reference sequence). CDR3 in DNA: TGCAGTGCTAGTAGGGGAGTTCCTGAAGCTTTCTTT. It codes for CSASRGVPEAFF.

This clonotype showed up just a few times. The rearrangement joins TRBV7-2 to TRBJ2-5; the match to TRBD2 covers 10 bases. The CDR3 runs to 13 residues. Germline CDR1 SGHTA, CDR2 FQGNSA. J gave up 7 bases and V 7 bases, and 6 bases lay outside the gene matches. The CDR3 reads CASTPSGGATQYF. As DNA, the CDR3 is TGTGCCAGCACCCCTAGCGGGGGCGCGACCCAGTACTTC.

This clonotype was detected a few times. The rearrangement uses TRBV7-8 and TRBJ2-3; 15 nucleotides agree with TRBD2. CDR1 and CDR2 from the germline V gene are SGHVS and FQNEAQ. J lost 3 bases, V lost 5 bases, and 12 bases had no gene match. CDR3 length: 19 residues. The CDR3 DNA sequence: TGTGCCAGCAGCCGCGGGACTAGCGGGGGGAGGGGGAATACAGATACGCAGTATTTT. Amino acids: CASSRGTSGGRGNTDTQYF.

This clonotype has only a few counts. The chain carries TRBV27 and TRBJ2-1, with a tentative D call TRBD2 (6 bases). The CDR3 covers 15 residues. Trimming stripped 2 bases from V and 7 bases from J, with 15 bases between. Germline assignment: CDR1 MNHEY and CDR2 SMNVEV (reference sequence). Here the CDR3 DNA reads TGTGCCAGCAGTTTAAAGACTATAGGGAGGAATGAGCAGTTCTTC. It codes for CASSLKTIGRNEQFF.

The CDR3 bases are TGTGCCACCAGTGATTTTCAAGCGGGTCCTAATGAGCAGTTCTTC. Translated: CATSDFQAGPNEQFF. The V and J genes are TRBV24-1 and TRBJ2-1, with D perhaps TRBD2 (6 bases). Trimming pared 1 base from V and 7 bases from J, leaving 13 bases between. CDR3 length: 15 residues. Germline V gene lookup returns CDR1 KGHDR and CDR2 SFDVKD.

The chain employs TRBV2 and TRBJ2-7; TRBD2 aligns across 8 bases. The CDR3 is made up of 14 amino acids. CDR1 and CDR2 (germline): SNHLY, FYNNEI. The junction had 8 bases not matched to a gene; V was cut back by 7 bases and J by 3 bases. CDR3 amino acids: CASTLRTSHYEQYF. The DNA for the CDR3 is TGTGCCAGCACCCTCCGGACTAGCCACTACGAGCAGTACTTC. Supplemented by reference TRBV2 and TRBJ2-7, the full variable domain reads EPEVTQTPSHQVTQMGQEVILRCVPISNHLYFYWYRQILGQKVEFLVSFYNNEISEKSEIFDDQFSVERPDGSNFTLKIRSTKLEDSAMYFCASTLRTSHYEQYFGPGTRLTVT.